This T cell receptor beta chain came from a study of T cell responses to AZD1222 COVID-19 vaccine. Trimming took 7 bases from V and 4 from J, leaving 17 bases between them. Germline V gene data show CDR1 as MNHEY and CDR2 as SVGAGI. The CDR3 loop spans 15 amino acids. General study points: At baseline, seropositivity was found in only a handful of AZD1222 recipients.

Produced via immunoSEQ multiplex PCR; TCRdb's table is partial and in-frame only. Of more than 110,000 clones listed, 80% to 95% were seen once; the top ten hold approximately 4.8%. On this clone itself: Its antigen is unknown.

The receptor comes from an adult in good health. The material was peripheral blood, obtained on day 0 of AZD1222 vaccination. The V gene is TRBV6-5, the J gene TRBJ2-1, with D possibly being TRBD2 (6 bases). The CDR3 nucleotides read TGTGCCAGCACCGATCGGAGGGGTGGATACAATGAGCAGTTCTTC. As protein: CASTDRRGGYNEQFF.